The 21 T cell receptor beta chains reported below all come from one sample, sequenced in a study of identical twins. Each CDR3 protein is one row after TCRdb ran MiXCR on the 5' RACE reads. The sample yields 1.5 million to 2 million distinct CDR3 sequences, roughly a third seen once. Source material: cord blood. These receptors originate from a newborn girl in good health.

This clonotype was seen more than once but under ten times. The V call is TRBV7-6, the J call TRBJ2-7; 7 bases fit TRBD2. After removal of 4 bases from V and 3 bases from J, the junction contained 3 bases not matched to a gene. Per germline, CDR1 SGHVS and CDR2 FNYEAQ. CDR3 length: 13 residues. The CDR3 is CASSSTSVYEQYF. The CDR3, as DNA: TGTGCCAGCAGCTCTACTAGCGTCTACGAGCAGTACTTC.

V and J are TRBV7-9 and TRBJ1-2; no clear D gene. Trimming stripped 4 bases from V and 2 bases from J, with 11 bases between. The CDR3 runs 14 residues. Germline V lookup: CDR1 SEHNR, CDR2 FQNEAQ (reference sequence). The CDR3 region is CASSSPYQNYGYTF. The CDR3 region has the DNA TGTGCCAGCAGCTCCCCGTACCAGAACTATGGCTACACCTTC.

This chain uses TRBV12-3 or TRBV12-4 with TRBJ1-2; D gene uncertain. The CDR3 runs 14 residues. V was shortened by 3 bases and J by 5 bases, with 13 bases between the two germline ends. CDR3 DNA: TGTGCCAGCAGTTTGGAGCCGGCCACTTATGGCTACACCTTC. It translates to CASSLEPATYGYTF.

As concerns this clonotype: The junction departs from germline at one end; a sequencing error may be responsible. V and J are TRBV7-2 and TRBJ1-1, with a weak D call TRBD1 (6 bases). The CDR3 runs 15 residues. The germline V gene has CDR1 SGHTA and CDR2 FQGNSA. CDR3 in amino acids: CASSLVNRGNAEAFF. CDR3 nucleotides: TGTGCCAGCAGCTTGGTGAATAGGGGGAACGCTGAAGCTTTCTTT. Based on the CDR3 plus reference TRBV7-2 and TRBJ1-1, the full variable domain is GAGVSQSPSNKVTEKGKDVELRCDPISGHTALYWYRQSLGQGLEFLIYFQGNSAPDKSGLPSDRFSAERTGGSVSTLTIQRTQQEDSAVYLCASSLVNRGNAEAFFGQGTRLTVV.

This clonotype appeared once. The chain joins TRBV28 to TRBJ1-4; D remains ambiguous. V lost 10 bases and J 6 bases, leaving 9 bases between the germline ends. CDR1 is MDHEN and CDR2 is SYDVKM in the germline V gene. The length of the CDR3 is 11 residues. Here the CDR3 reads CAIGPDEKLFF. In nucleotides, the CDR3 is TGTGCCATCGGCCCAGATGAAAAACTGTTTTTT.

This clonotype was seen a few times. This chain links TRBV12-3 or TRBV12-4 with TRBJ1-6; D is perhaps TRBD1 (5 bases). The CDR3 is made up of 15 amino acids. Between the trimmed V and J ends, which lost 6 bases and 7 bases, there was a span of 16 bases. CDR3 protein: CASSSSGRGNSPLHF. CDR3 bases: TGTGCCAGCAGCTCCTCGGGACGGGGAAATTCACCCCTCCACTTT.

This clonotype showed up many times. The chain employs TRBV24-1 and TRBJ2-1; the match to TRBD2 covers 12 bases. CDR3 length equals 17 residues. Germline CDR1 and CDR2: KGHDR and SFDVKD. V was pared by 10 bases and J by 0 bases, with 9 bases of the junction left unmatched. CDR3 residues: CATMTSGRTSSYNEQFF. CDR3 DNA sequence: TGTGCCACTATGACTAGCGGGAGAACAAGCTCCTACAATGAGCAGTTCTTC.

The chain links TRBV24-1 to TRBJ2-1; 9 bases are shared with TRBD1. The germline V gene has CDR1 KGHDR and CDR2 SFDVKD. Losses at the gene ends were 6 bases for V and 3 bases for J; bases not matched to a gene: 11. CDR3 length equals 17 residues. The CDR3 DNA follows: TGTGCCACCAGTCTCCACGCCGGGACAGGGCGCTACAATGAGCAGTTCTTC. Its protein product is CATSLHAGTGRYNEQFF.

This rearrangement joins TRBV14 to TRBJ1-2; D is possibly TRBD1 (6 bases). CDR3 size: 14 residues. Deletions cut 5 bases from V and 4 bases from J, with 14 bases between. Looked up from germline, CDR1 is SGHDN and CDR2 is FVKESK. The CDR3, as DNA: TGTGCCAGCAGCGCCTGGGGGGCCCCCTATGGCTACACCTTC. Protein sequence: CASSAWGAPYGYTF.

The chain is built from TRBV2 and TRBJ1-2, with TRBD1 as a possible D gene (5 bases). The germline V gene encodes CDR1 SNHLY and CDR2 FYNNEI. Trimming removed 3 bases from V and 7 bases from J, with 21 bases in between. There are 16 residues in the CDR3. The CDR3, as DNA: TGTGCCAGCAGTGAGGCAGGGAGTGTGAGGATCATTGGCTACACCTTC. Protein sequence: CASSEAGSVRIIGYTF. Filled out from reference TRBV2 and TRBJ1-2, the complete variable domain reads EPEVTQTPSHQVTQMGQEVILRCVPISNHLYFYWYRQILGQKVEFLVSFYNNEISEKSEIFDDQFSVERPDGSNFTLKIRSTKLEDSAMYFCASSEAGSVRIIGYTFGSGTRLTVV.

In its sample, this clonotype was seen many times. The rearrangement joins TRBV27 to TRBJ2-5; D remains unclear. The CDR3 is 14 amino acids. V lost 5 bases and J 1 base, leaving 11 bases between the germline ends. CDR1 and CDR2 (germline): MNHEY, SMNVEV (reference sequence). CDR3 DNA sequence: TGTGCCAGCAGTCCCGATTTTGCCCAAGAGACCCAGTACTTC. This sequence encodes CASSPDFAQETQYF.

This clonotype was observed a handful of times. This chain joins TRBV28 and TRBJ2-1; TRBD1 agrees at 7 bases. The CDR3 is 12 residues long. Germline CDR1 is MDHEN and CDR2 is SYDVKM. The V gene end was trimmed by 5 bases and the J gene end by 15 bases; junction bases not matched to a gene: 10. The CDR3 here is CASSARQGMGFF. CDR3 in DNA: TGTGCCAGCAGTGCGAGACAGGGTATGGGGTTCTTC.

The chain recombines TRBV9 with TRBJ2-1; D may correspond to TRBD1 or TRBD2 (6 bases each). The ends were cut back, 0 bases at V and 8 bases at J, with 15 bases in the middle. There are 15 residues in the CDR3. Per the germline V gene, CDR1 is SGDLS and CDR2 is YYNGEE. CDR3 DNA: TGTGCCAGCAGCGTAGCAGTGGGGGGCCTTTATGAGCAGTTCTTC. Translating gives CASSVAVGGLYEQFF.

The chain joins TRBV6-6 to TRBJ1-2; TRBD1 matches at 9 bases. V shed 0 bases, J shed 4 bases, and the junction held 6 bases outside the gene matches. The length of the CDR3 is 16 residues. CDR1 is MNHNY, CDR2 SVGAGI, per germline (reference sequence). In DNA, the CDR3 is TGTGCCAGCAGTTACTCCGGACAGGGGAACCCCTATGGCTACACCTTC. Protein: CASSYSGQGNPYGYTF.

Only a few counts were recorded for this clonotype. The genes are TRBV19 and TRBJ2-1; TRBD2 aligns across 7 bases. Germline V gives CDR1 LNHDA, CDR2 SQIVND (reference sequence). The V and J ends lost 5 bases and 5 bases, in that order; junction bases with no gene match: 6. This CDR3 is built from 14 residues. CDR3 nucleotides: TGTGCCAGTAGTGGGGGAGGGCTGAACAATGAGCAGTTCTTC. This encodes CASSGGGLNNEQFF.

This clonotype came up a few times. The genes are TRBV10-3 and TRBJ2-7, with 10 bases matching TRBD1. Germline V gives CDR1 ENHRY, CDR2 SYGVKD. J lost 3 bases, V lost 3 bases, and 11 bases had no gene match. The CDR3 totals 17 residues. The CDR3 is CAISDSIGTGVIYEQYF. In DNA form, the CDR3 reads TGTGCCATCAGTGACTCGATAGGGACAGGGGTAATCTACGAGCAGTACTTC.

V is TRBV13 and J is TRBJ2-1; tentatively, D is TRBD1 (5 bases). V lost 2 bases, J lost 0 bases, and 11 bases lay in between. The CDR3 consists of 16 residues. In germline, CDR1 is PRHDT, CDR2 FYEKMQ (reference sequence). The CDR3 DNA reads TGTGCCAGCAGCTTATTCTGGGGCAGCTCCTACAATGAGCAGTTCTTC. The encoded protein is CASSLFWGSSYNEQFF.

The genes are TRBV10-3 and TRBJ2-5; 7 positions agree with TRBD2. The J call is uncertain, as TRBJ2-7 better fits the DNA end. The germline V gene encodes CDR1 ENHRY and CDR2 SYGVKD. The CDR3 extends over 14 amino acids. The CDR3 loop reads CATGEGLSDYEQYF. The CDR3, as DNA: TGTGCCACTGGGGAGGGGCTGAGTGACTACGAGCAGTACTTC.

Turning to this clonotype: A much larger clone lies one base from this, so it may be a read error. The chain recombines TRBV12-3 or TRBV12-4 with TRBJ2-5; D may be TRBD1 or TRBD2 (5 bases each). The V and J ends lost 5 bases and 11 bases respectively, with 18 bases between them. The CDR3 contains 13 residues. CDR3 sequence reads: CASSPYWGYGQYF. Written as DNA, the CDR3 is TGTGCCAGCAGTCCGTATTGGGGGTACGGGCAGTACTTC.

The CDR3 spells CASIPYRVNTGELFF. In nucleotides, the CDR3 is TGTGCCAGCATCCCCTACAGGGTTAACACCGGGGAGCTGTTTTTT. V and J are TRBV6-1 and TRBJ2-2; perhaps TRBD1 as D (6 bases). V dropped 7 bases and J dropped 2 bases, with 14 bases sitting between them. The CDR3 has 15 amino acids. The germline CDR1 and CDR2 sequences are MNHNS and SASEGT.

This chain connects TRBV29-1 to TRBJ1-2; 10 nucleotides line up with TRBD1. Germline V gives CDR1 SQVTM, CDR2 ANQGSEA. Germline trimming cut 6 bases from V and 4 bases from J; bases unmatched to any gene: 8. CDR3 length: 14 residues. As DNA, the CDR3 is TGCAGCGTGGCCGGGACAGGGGATTTCTATGGCTACACCTTC. Protein product: CSVAGTGDFYGYTF.